This TCR beta chain was recovered during a study of identical twins (dated by TCRdb to 2016 to 2017). The study in broad terms: The study deep-sequenced TCR alpha and beta repertoires from monozygotic twins, unrelated adults of various ages and cord blood to test whether fetal clonotypes persist. To rule out contamination, replicate twin experiments were performed at different times with different library preparation protocols. General study outcomes and caveats: Compared with coincidental sharing between unrelated individuals, an excess of low generation-probability sequences was observed among out-of-frame TCR alpha sequences shared between twins. Because the same donors could not be followed over many years, conclusions were based on cross-sectional statistical analysis. In beta out-of-frame sequences, excess twin sharing was weaker, because having fewer shared sequences lowered the signal-to-noise ratio. Abundant cord blood beta clonotypes carried fewer insertions; young adult naive repertoires showed a weaker similar trend, while memory repertoires showed none. In monozygotic twins, recombination models systematically underestimated out-of-frame TCR alpha sharing, but the models matched the sharing seen between unrelated individuals. Zero-insertion analyses could be partly confounded by invariant T cells such as MAIT and iNKT, although diverse VJ usage argued against such confounding for most clonotypes.

V and J lose 3 bases and 5 bases, and a span of 9 bases separates them. CDR1 is given as KGHDR and CDR2 as SFDVKD, both from the germline V gene. Inclusive of the bounding cysteine and phenylalanine, the CDR3 is 13 residues long. Only CDR3 DNA is held: 39 bases, read in frame from base 1. This clonotype was picked up a small number of times. Its cognate antigen has yet to be identified. One base away there is no much larger clone; base qualities are not given. All donors were healthy Caucasians. Three pairs of female monozygotic twins, all aged about 18 to 29 years, made up the twin cohort. Positive isolation kits from Invitrogen were used to isolate the CD4+ and CD8+ T cell populations. The library was built by means of 5' RACE. Data came from an Illumina HiSeq 2000. A universal primer binding site was introduced by template switching, and a unique molecular identifier was present in the final cDNA, enabling accurate counting of TCR cDNA molecules. Specific primers in the conserved constant-segment region were used to synthesize first-strand cDNA for TCR alpha and beta chains. To control for contamination, every cDNA library was double barcoded, receiving both a SMART-Mk sample barcode and Illumina barcodes. TruSeq adapter sequences, together with Illumina sample barcodes, were added in two successive PCR steps. The Illumina HiSeq platform was used with custom primers to sequence TCR alpha and beta cDNA libraries. As for how the authors treated the data: MiGEC processed the raw reads to extract unique molecular identifiers, while MiXCR was used to determine the CDR3 positions. Recombination models were inferred per individual with the repgenHMM and IGoR tools using an EM algorithm. Shared clonotypes were analyzed with the tcR package in R, and sharing was normalized by the product of cloneset sizes. Out-of-frame nonproductive sequences were analyzed to study raw recombination free of thymic and clonal selection effects. The raw public reads went through TCRdb reprocessing: fastp at Q25, MiXCR clone calling, in-frame beta chains kept. Rows matching on CDR3 protein sequence are summarized as one entry with the most common DNA and genes. None of the V and J calls come from the authors' own analysis; TCRdb made them. This sample is represented by a few hundred thousand distinct CDR3 sequences; over 12% of them were singletons. Roughly 0.43% of the sample goes to the ten largest clones.

The data also belong to a second study, concerning yellow fever vaccine responses in identical twins. As described in the second report: The T cell response to vaccination in identical twins was reported by the authors to appear partly convergent and partly personalized. In identical twins, the study followed T cell clones that responded to the vaccine with precision.

This receptor was obtained from a woman under 30 in good health. The rearrangement joined TRBV24-1 to TRBJ2-5; the D gene is not confidently resolved. The specimen sequenced was CD4+ T cells sorted from blood. The CDR3 protein sequence reads: CATSDRNAETQYF. The DNA reads as follows: TGTGCCACCAGTGATAGGAATGCGGAGACCCAGTACTTC.